This entry lists 10 T cell receptor beta chains sequenced from one sample in a study of cytomegalovirus exposure and HLA in healthy donors (dated by TCRdb to 2017 to 2019). Library method: the immunoSEQ multiplex PCR assay. For the multiplex PCR, a mixture combining 60 forward primers for TCR Vbeta segments and 13 reverse primers for TCR Jbeta segments was used. Entries here come from immuneACCESS through TCRdb and include only in-frame sequences with V and J called. Some clones fail to appear in such tables; in the studies checked, an unresolved V gene covers under half of the shortfall, and the cause of the remainder is unknown. The sample's own table lists just over 20,000 clones. Roughly 22% of the sample is in the top ten clones. Sequenced sample: PBMCs. These receptors were collected from a man aged 60-69 years in good health and CMV-seropositive.

The chain couples TRBV5-1 to TRBJ2-1, with 13 bases aligning to TRBD2. This CDR3 region has 16 residues. Germline V gene lookup returns CDR1 SGHRS and CDR2 YFSETQ. After removal of 3 bases from V and 5 bases from J, the junction contained 5 bases not matched to a gene. Written as DNA, the CDR3 is TGCGCCAGCAGCTGGGGACTAGCGGGAAACGACAATGAGCAGTTCTTC. Its protein is CASSWGLAGNDNEQFF.

This chain links TRBV29-1 with TRBJ2-5, with TRBD2 as a possible D gene (5 bases). V was trimmed by 6 bases and J by 4 bases, leaving 21 bases between them. The germline gives CDR1 SQVTM, CDR2 ANQGSEA. This CDR3 is built from 15 residues. This chain's CDR3 is CSVPRPGSRRETQYF. DNA for the CDR3: TGCAGCGTCCCTCGACCGGGATCCCGGAGAGAGACCCAGTACTTC.

V and J are TRBV10-3 and TRBJ2-1; 8 bases map to TRBD2. Germline lookup yields CDR1 ENHRY and CDR2 SYGVKD. V lost 4 bases to trimming and J lost 9 bases; unmatched junction nucleotides: 8. The CDR3 is made up of 14 amino acids. The CDR3 DNA sequence: TGTGCCATCAGTGTCTCGGGAGGGCCAGGTGAGCAGTTCTTC. Encoded protein: CAISVSGGPGEQFF.

V usage is TRBV4-1 and J usage is TRBJ2-1; 9 bases align to TRBD1. Germline V gives CDR1 MGHRA, CDR2 YSYEKL. The CDR3 length is 17 residues. V lost 1 base and J lost 3; bases outside the gene matches: 7. The CDR3 DNA reads TGCGCCAGCAGCCAAGGCTCGGACAGGGGCTACTACAATGAGCAGTTCTTC. Its translation is CASSQGSDRGYYNEQFF.

The chain is built from TRBV30 and TRBJ1-5; 9 positions agree with TRBD1. The CDR3 consists of 14 residues. V lost 2 bases to trimming and J lost 7 bases; unmatched junction nucleotides: 6. CDR1 and CDR2 from the germline V gene are GTSNPN and SVGIG (reference sequence). The CDR3 DNA reads TGTGCCTGGAGTCATACAGGGGGCCGGCAGCCCCAGCATTTT. Residues: CAWSHTGGRQPQHF. Combining the CDR3 with reference TRBV30 and TRBJ1-5 gives the whole variable domain SQTIHQWPATLVQPVGSPLSLECTVEGTSNPNLYWYRQAAGRGLQLLFYSVGIGQISSEVPQNLSASRPQDRQFILSSKKLLLSDSGFYLCAWSHTGGRQPQHFGDGTRLSIL.

The chain is built from TRBV7-9 and TRBJ2-7; 9 bases fit TRBD1. V trimming: 5 bases; J trimming: 2 bases; junction bases outside the gene matches: 4. Germline CDR1 SEHNR, CDR2 FQNEAQ (reference sequence). There are 14 residues in the CDR3. The CDR3 DNA sequence: TGTGCCAGCAGCCCCCGGACAGGGGCCTACGAGCAGTACTTC. It translates to CASSPRTGAYEQYF. The variable domain in full, with the rest retrieved from reference TRBV7-9 and TRBJ2-7, is DTGVSQNPRHKITKRGQNVTFRCDPISEHNRLYWYRQTLGQGPEFLTYFQNEAQLEKSRLLSDRFSAERPKGSFSTLEIQRTEQGDSAMYLCASSPRTGAYEQYFGPGTRLTVT.

V usage is TRBV11-2 and J usage is TRBJ1-1; 11 positions agree with TRBD1. Looked up from germline, CDR1 is SGHAT and CDR2 is FQNNGV. This CDR3 region has 17 residues. V trimming: 5 bases; J trimming: 0 bases; junction bases outside the gene matches: 8. CDR3 sequence reads: CASSARDRGLLNTEAFF. CDR3 in DNA: TGTGCCAGCAGCGCCCGGGACAGGGGGTTGTTGAACACTGAAGCTTTCTTT. The full variable domain, completed using reference TRBV11-2 and TRBJ1-1, is EAGVAQSPRYKIIEKRQSVAFWCNPISGHATLYWYQQILGQGPKLLIQFQNNGVVDDSQLPKDRFSAERLKGVDSTLKIQPAKLEDSAVYLCASSARDRGLLNTEAFFGQGTRLTVV.

This sequence joins TRBV20-1 and TRBJ2-7; 9 bases align to TRBD1. In germline, CDR1 is DFQATT, CDR2 SNEGSKA (reference sequence). The CDR3 extends over 11 amino acids. CDR3 nucleotide sequence: TGCAGCCGGGACAGGGCCTACGAGCAGTACTTC. Protein sequence: CSRDRAYEQYF.

V and J are TRBV5-1 and TRBJ2-2; 13 nucleotides line up with TRBD2. Germline-derived CDR1 and CDR2 are SGHRS and YFSETQ. This CDR3 has 20 amino acids. With 5 bases clipped from V and 2 bases from J, the junction kept 15 bases outside the gene matches. CDR3 in amino acids: CASSRAATGLAGVNTGELFF. The CDR3 DNA follows: TGCGCCAGCAGTAGGGCAGCCACCGGACTAGCGGGAGTTAACACCGGGGAGCTGTTTTTT.

V and J are TRBV23-1 and TRBJ2-3; 9 bases agree with TRBD1. TRBV23-1 is an ORF for which the function is uncertain. This CDR3 is built from 17 residues. V was clipped by 4 bases and J by 3 bases; unmatched bases: 11. CDR3 nucleotides: TGCGCCAGCAGTCCAAAGGGTGACAGGGGGAAGACAGATACGCAGTATTTT. Translation gives CASSPKGDRGKTDTQYF.